This T cell receptor (beta chain) was identified in a study of vaccination effects on CD4 cells after COVID-19. The study, taken as a whole, reports: After vaccination, at late timepoints, clones induced by infection and by vaccine contracted markedly.

Regarding this clone: What it binds is unknown.

Scientists isolated CD4+ T cells after a roughly ten-day culture period ended. Each participant was given two doses of one vaccine (BNT162b2 or mRNA-1273). Vaccinated participants had no history of SARS-CoV-2 infection and tested negative for nucleocapsid antibodies. The germline V gene has CDR1 SGHDN and CDR2 FVKESK. V was clipped by 1 base and J by 3 bases; unmatched bases: 3. The CDR3 sequence is 14 residues long. Clones were read by immunoSEQ multiplex PCR, and TCRdb kept only the in-frame ones, dropping some. This sample carries 50,000 to 60,000 clones, 78% of them seen once, and the ten largest clones take about 4.5%.

The material was CD4+ T cells from PBMCs cultured without peptide, obtained after COVID-19 vaccination. This TCR derives from a human donor who received a COVID-19 vaccine. J is TRBJ2-7 and V is TRBV14; 7 bases are shared with TRBD1. CDR3 sequence reads: CASSQAGQDYEQYF. Written as DNA, the CDR3 is TGTGCCAGCAGCCAAGCTGGACAGGACTACGAGCAGTACTTC.